This TCR beta chain was observed in a study of T cell responses to AZD1222 COVID-19 vaccine. The CDR3 consists of 14 residues. Germline CDR1 is KGHSH and CDR2 is LQKENI. Trimming left V 2 bases short and J 1 base short, with 8 bases between. Here immunoSEQ multiplex PCR was the method, and the copy in TCRdb shows in-frame clones only, minus some. The sample consists of about 150,000 clones, roughly 90% of them appearing once. This TCR came from an adult in good health. The chain links TRBV18 to TRBJ1-1; D is ambiguous. The starting material was peripheral blood, obtained on day 0 of AZD1222 vaccination. CDR3 in DNA: TGTGCCAGCTCACCAAAGAGCACGAACACTGAAGCTTTCTTT. Its translation is CASSPKSTNTEAFF.